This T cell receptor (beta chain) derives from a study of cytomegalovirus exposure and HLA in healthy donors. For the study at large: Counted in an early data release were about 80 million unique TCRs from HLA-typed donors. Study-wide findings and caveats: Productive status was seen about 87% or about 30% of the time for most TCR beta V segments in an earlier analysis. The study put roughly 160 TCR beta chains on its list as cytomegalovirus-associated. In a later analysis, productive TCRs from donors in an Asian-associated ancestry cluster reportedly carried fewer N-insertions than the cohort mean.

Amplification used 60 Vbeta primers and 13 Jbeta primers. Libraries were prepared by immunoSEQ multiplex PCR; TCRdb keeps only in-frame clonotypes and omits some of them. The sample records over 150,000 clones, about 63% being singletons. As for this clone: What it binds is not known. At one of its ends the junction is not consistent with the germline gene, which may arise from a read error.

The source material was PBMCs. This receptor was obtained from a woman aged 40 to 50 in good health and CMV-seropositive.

CDR3 coding DNA: TGTGCCAGCAGTGCCCCCCGCGGGGGAAAGGGCCTCAACTTT. This codes for CASSAPRGGKGLNF. The rearrangement uses TRBV25-1 and TRBJ1-6; a weak D match, TRBD1 (5 bases). CDR1 is MGHDK and CDR2 is SYGVNS in the germline V gene. The CDR3 is 14 amino acids. The complete variable domain, with remaining parts taken from reference TRBV25-1 and TRBJ1-6, reads EADIYQTPRYLVIGTGKKITLECSQTMGHDKMYWYQQDPGMELHLIHYSYGVNSTEKGDLSSESTVSRIRTEHFPLTLESARPSHTSQYLCASSAPRGGKGLNFGNGTRLTVT.